This T cell receptor (beta chain) originates from a study of T cell responses to AZD1222 COVID-19 vaccine. This CDR3 is built from 13 residues. Trimming shortened V by 2 bases and J by 12 bases, and 16 bases separated the two germline ends. Per germline, CDR1 SEHNR and CDR2 FQNEAQ (reference sequence). Produced via immunoSEQ multiplex PCR; TCRdb's table is partial and in-frame only. The sample shows about 97,000 clones, approximately 90% of them seen only once. The sequence came from an adult in good health. The chain uses TRBV7-9 and TRBJ1-1; TRBD1 might be the D (5 bases). The material was peripheral blood, obtained on day 0 of AZD1222 vaccination. This CDR3 is CASSLLGGGGTFF. For the CDR3, the DNA is TGTGCCAGCAGCTTATTGGGGGGTGGCGGAACTTTCTTT. The full variable domain, in which reference TRBV7-9 and TRBJ1-1 provide the parts outside the CDR3, is DTGVSQNPRHKITKRGQNVTFRCDPISEHNRLYWYRQTLGQGPEFLTYFQNEAQLEKSRLLSDRFSAERPKGSFSTLEIQRTEQGDSAMYLCASSLLGGGGTFFGQGTRLTVV.